Given below is one T cell receptor (beta chain) in context. The target antigen is unknown. Time point in this sample: pretreatment peripheral blood. Individual patients had between 1 and 8 samples, taken pretreatment and on-treatment. These data are taken from a study of PD-L1 blockade in urothelial cancer. Overall study context: Patients began atezolizumab, 1,200 mg intravenously every 3 weeks, in about 2014.

Synthetic templates analogous to TCR were spiked into all PCRs individually. Here immunoSEQ multiplex PCR was the method, and the copy in TCRdb shows in-frame clones only, minus some. The sample contains about 87,000 clones, 80% to 85% of which appear only once. Notes on the study in general: When measured at 3 weeks, tumor-associated blood clones expanded more in durable-benefit patients.

Germline V lookup: CDR1 SGHKS, CDR2 YYEKEE (reference sequence). V lost 3 bases to trimming and J lost 7 bases; unmatched junction nucleotides: 9. The CDR3 runs 17 residues. The specimen comprised PBMCs, sampled around atezolizumab (anti-PD-L1) treatment. The clonotype was recovered from a man in his fifties or sixties with urothelial cancer. This chain connects TRBV5-5 to TRBJ2-1, with 14 bases fitting TRBD2. CDR3 nucleotide sequence: TGTGCCAGCAGCTCCCGGACTAGCGGGGGGTTCGGGAATGAGCAGTTCTTC. Translating gives CASSSRTSGGFGNEQFF.